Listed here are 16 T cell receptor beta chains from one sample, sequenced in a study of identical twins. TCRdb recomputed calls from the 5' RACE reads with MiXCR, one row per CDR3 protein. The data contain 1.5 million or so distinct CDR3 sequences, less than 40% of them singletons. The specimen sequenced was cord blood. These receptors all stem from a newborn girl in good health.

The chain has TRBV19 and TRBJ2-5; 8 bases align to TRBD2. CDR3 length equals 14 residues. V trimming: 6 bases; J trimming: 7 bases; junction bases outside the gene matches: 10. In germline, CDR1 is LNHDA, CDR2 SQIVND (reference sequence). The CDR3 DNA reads TGTGCCAGTAGGAGAGCGGGGGTTGGAGCGACCCAGTACTTC. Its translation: CASRRAGVGATQYF.

The CDR3 sequence: CARRQVVTGKFSYEQYF. CDR3 nucleotides: TGTGCCAGAAGACAGGTCGTGACAGGAAAGTTCTCCTACGAGCAGTACTTC. V and J are TRBV6-4 and TRBJ2-7, with D possibly TRBD1 on 6 matching bases. Trimming cost V 9 bases and J 0 bases, with 24 bases left between them. The CDR3 has 17 amino acids. Germline V CDR1 and CDR2: MRHNA, SNTAGT.

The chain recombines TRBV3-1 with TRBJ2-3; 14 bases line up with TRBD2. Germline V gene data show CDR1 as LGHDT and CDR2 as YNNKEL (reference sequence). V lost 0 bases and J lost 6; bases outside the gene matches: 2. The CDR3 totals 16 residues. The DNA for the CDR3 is TGTGCCAGCAGCCAAGATAGACTAGCGGGGGGGGATACGCAGTATTTT. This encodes CASSQDRLAGGDTQYF.

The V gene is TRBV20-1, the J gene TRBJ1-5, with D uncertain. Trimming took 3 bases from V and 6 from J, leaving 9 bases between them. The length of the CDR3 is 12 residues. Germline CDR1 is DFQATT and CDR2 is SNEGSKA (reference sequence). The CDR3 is CSASGQPQPQHF. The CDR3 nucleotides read TGCAGTGCTAGTGGGCAGCCTCAGCCCCAGCATTTT.

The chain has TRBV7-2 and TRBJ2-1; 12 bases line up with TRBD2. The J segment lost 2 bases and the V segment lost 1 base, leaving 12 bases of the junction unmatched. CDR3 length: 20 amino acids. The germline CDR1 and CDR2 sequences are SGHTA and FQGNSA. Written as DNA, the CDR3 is TGTGCCAGCAGCTTAGTTGGGGCTAGCGGGAGGGCCACGACCTACAATGAGCAGTTCTTC. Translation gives CASSLVGASGRATTYNEQFF.

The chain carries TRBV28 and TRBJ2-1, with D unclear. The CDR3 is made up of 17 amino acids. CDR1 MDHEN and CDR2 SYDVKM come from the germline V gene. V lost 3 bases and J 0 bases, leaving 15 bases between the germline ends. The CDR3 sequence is CASSLYEWGRSYNEQFF. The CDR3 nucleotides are TGTGCCAGCAGTTTGTATGAGTGGGGTCGCTCCTACAATGAGCAGTTCTTC.

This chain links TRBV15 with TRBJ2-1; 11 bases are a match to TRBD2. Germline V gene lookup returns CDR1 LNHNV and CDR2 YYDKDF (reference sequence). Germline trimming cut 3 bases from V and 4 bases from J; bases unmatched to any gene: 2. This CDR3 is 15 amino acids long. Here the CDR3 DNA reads TGTGCCACCAGCAGCACTAGCGGGAGATACAATGAGCAGTTCTTC. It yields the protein CATSSTSGRYNEQFF.

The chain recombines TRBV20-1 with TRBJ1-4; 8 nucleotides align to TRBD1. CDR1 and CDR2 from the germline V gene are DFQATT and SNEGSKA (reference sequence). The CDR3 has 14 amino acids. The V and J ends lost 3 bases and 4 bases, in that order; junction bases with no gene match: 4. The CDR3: CSARSGQVNEKLFF. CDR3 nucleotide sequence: TGCAGTGCTAGGTCGGGACAGGTTAATGAAAAACTGTTTTTT.

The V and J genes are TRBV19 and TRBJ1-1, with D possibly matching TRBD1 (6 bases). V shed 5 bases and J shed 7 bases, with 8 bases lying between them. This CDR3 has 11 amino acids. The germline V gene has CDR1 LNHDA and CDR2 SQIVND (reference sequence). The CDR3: CASSAGVEAFF. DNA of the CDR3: TGTGCCAGTAGTGCAGGGGTTGAAGCTTTCTTT.

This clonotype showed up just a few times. CDR3 residues: CASSPRTSLGYEQYF. In DNA form, the CDR3 reads TGTGCCAGCAGTCCCAGGACTAGCTTAGGCTACGAGCAGTACTTC. V is TRBV12-3 or TRBV12-4 and J is TRBJ2-7, with 8 bases that match TRBD2. The CDR3 totals 15 residues. V shed 5 bases, J shed 3 bases, and the junction held 9 bases outside the gene matches.

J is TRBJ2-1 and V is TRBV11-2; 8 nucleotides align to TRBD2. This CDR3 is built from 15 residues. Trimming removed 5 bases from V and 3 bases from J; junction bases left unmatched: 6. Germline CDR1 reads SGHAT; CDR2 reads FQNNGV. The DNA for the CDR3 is TGTGCCAGCAGCCGCAATAGCGGGGACTACAATGAGCAGTTCTTC. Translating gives CASSRNSGDYNEQFF. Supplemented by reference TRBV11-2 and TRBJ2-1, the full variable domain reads EAGVAQSPRYKIIEKRQSVAFWCNPISGHATLYWYQQILGQGPKLLIQFQNNGVVDDSQLPKDRFSAERLKGVDSTLKIQPAKLEDSAVYLCASSRNSGDYNEQFFGPGTRLTVL.

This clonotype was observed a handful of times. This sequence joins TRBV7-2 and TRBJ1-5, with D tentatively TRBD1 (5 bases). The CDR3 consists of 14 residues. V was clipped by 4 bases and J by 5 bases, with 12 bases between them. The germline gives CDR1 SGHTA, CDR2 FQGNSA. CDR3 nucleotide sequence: TGTGCCAGCAGCTCCCCAGGGTTCTATCAGCCCCAGCATTTT. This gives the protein CASSSPGFYQPQHF.

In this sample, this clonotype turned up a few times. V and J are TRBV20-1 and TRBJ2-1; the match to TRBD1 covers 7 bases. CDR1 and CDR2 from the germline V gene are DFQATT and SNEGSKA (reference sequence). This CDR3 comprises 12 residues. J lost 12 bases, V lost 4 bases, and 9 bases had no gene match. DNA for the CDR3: TGCAGTGCTATCCGACAGGGCCGGGGGCAGTTCTTC. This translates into CSAIRQGRGQFF.

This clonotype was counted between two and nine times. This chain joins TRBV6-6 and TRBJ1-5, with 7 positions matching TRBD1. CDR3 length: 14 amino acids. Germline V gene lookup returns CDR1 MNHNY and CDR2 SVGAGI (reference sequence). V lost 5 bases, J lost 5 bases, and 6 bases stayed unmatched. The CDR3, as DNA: TGTGCCAGCAGTAATGACAGGGATTATCAGCCCCAGCATTTT. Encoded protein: CASSNDRDYQPQHF.

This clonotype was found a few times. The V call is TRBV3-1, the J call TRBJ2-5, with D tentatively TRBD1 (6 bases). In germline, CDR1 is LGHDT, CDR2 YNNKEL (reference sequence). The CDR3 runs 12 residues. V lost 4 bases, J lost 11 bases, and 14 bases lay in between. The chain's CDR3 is CASSPSLGAQYF. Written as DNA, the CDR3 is TGTGCCAGCAGCCCCTCTTTGGGGGCGCAGTACTTC.

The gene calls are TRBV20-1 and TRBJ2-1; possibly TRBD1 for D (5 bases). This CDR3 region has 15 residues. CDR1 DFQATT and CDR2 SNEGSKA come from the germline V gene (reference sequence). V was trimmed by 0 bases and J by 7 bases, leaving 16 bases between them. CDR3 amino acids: CSARDWGGPGNEQFF. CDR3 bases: TGCAGTGCTAGAGATTGGGGCGGCCCTGGGAATGAGCAGTTCTTC.